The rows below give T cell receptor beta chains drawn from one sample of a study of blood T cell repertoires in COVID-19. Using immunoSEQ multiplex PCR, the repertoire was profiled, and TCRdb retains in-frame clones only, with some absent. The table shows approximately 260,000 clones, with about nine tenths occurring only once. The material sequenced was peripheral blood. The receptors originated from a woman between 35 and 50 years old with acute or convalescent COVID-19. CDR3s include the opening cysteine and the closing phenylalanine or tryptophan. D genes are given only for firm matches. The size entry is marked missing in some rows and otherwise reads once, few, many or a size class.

CDR3: CASSQETSKSVQYF; DNA: TGTGCCAGCAGCCAAGAAACCTCAAAGAGCGTTCAGTACTTC; J: TRBJ2-4; size: -; D: -; V: TRBV3-1/TRBV3-2
CDR3: CASSSARGQDTQYF; DNA: TGTGCCAGCAGCTCCGCCAGGGGCCAGGATACGCAGTATTTT; J: TRBJ2-3; size: -; D: -; V: TRBV6-5
CDR3: CASSLTSGTANTEAFF; DNA: TGTGCCAGCAGCTTAACATCCGGGACAGCGAACACTGAAGCTTTCTTT; J: TRBJ1-1; size: -; D: TRBD1; V: TRBV7-3
CDR3: CASSMGDVGVQPQHF; DNA: TGTGCCAGTAGTATGGGAGATGTTGGGGTTCAGCCCCAGCATTTT; J: TRBJ1-5; size: -; D: -; V: TRBV19
CDR3: CASSESDMNTEAFF; DNA: TGCGCCAGCAGTGAGTCGGACATGAACACTGAAGCTTTCTTT; J: TRBJ1-1; size: -; D: -; V: TRBV10-1
CDR3: CASTFRIGGTDTQYF; DNA: TGTGCCAGCACCTTCCGGATCGGGGGCACAGATACGCAGTATTTT; J: TRBJ2-3; size: -; D: -; V: TRBV6-6
CDR3: CASSTRRTGPTEAFF; DNA: TGTGCCAGCAGCACCCGCCGGACAGGCCCCACTGAAGCTTTCTTT; J: TRBJ1-1; size: few; D: TRBD1; V: TRBV11-2
CDR3: CASRLAGWADTQYF; DNA: TGTGCCAGCAGGCTAGCGGGGTGGGCAGATACGCAGTATTTT; J: TRBJ2-3; size: -; D: TRBD2; V: TRBV2
CDR3: CASSVAVLDSDTQYF; DNA: TGTGCCAGCAGCGTAGCAGTTTTAGACTCAGATACGCAGTATTTT; J: TRBJ2-3; size: -; D: -; V: TRBV9
CDR3: CASSPGGGLEQFF; DNA: TGCGCCAGCAGCCCGGGAGGGGGACTGGAGCAGTTCTTC; J: TRBJ2-1; size: -; D: TRBD2; V: TRBV5-1
CDR3: CASSEGTLGGEKLFF; DNA: TGTGCCAGCAGTGAAGGGACGCTCGGGGGTGAAAAACTGTTTTTT; J: TRBJ1-4; size: -; D: -; V: TRBV2
CDR3: CATSDPDRDRYGYTF; DNA: TGTGCCACCAGTGACCCGGACAGGGATCGCTATGGCTACACCTTC; J: TRBJ1-2; size: once; D: TRBD1; V: TRBV24-1
CDR3: CATSRGKQGAHREAFF; DNA: TGTGCCACCAGCAGGGGGAAACAGGGGGCGCATAGGGAAGCTTTCTTT; J: TRBJ1-1; size: -; D: TRBD1; V: TRBV15
CDR3: CASSEARGFLSGYTF; DNA: TGTGCCAGCAGTGAAGCGAGGGGGTTTCTGTCTGGCTACACCTTC; J: TRBJ1-2; size: -; D: -; V: TRBV6-1
CDR3: CASSPEGAGYTEAFF; DNA: TGTGCCAGTAGTCCGGAAGGGGCCGGATACACTGAAGCTTTCTTT; J: TRBJ1-1; size: -; D: -; V: TRBV19
CDR3: CSYGTGETQYF; DNA: TGCAGCTACGGGACAGGGGAGACCCAGTACTTC; J: TRBJ2-5; size: once; D: TRBD1; V: TRBV29-1
CDR3: CASSLFSAAVSSYNEQFF; DNA: TGTGCCAGCAGCTTATTCTCCGCAGCGGTCAGCTCCTACAATGAGCAGTTCTTC; J: TRBJ2-1; size: -; D: -; V: TRBV11-3
CDR3: CASSVGGAPYEKLFF; DNA: TGTGCCAGCAGCGTAGGCGGGGCCCCATATGAAAAACTGTTTTTT; J: TRBJ1-4; size: once; D: -; V: TRBV9
CDR3: CASTQPGGGLLFF; DNA: TGTGCCAGCACCCAACCTGGGGGGGGCCTACTGTTTTTT; J: TRBJ1-4; size: -; D: -; V: TRBV12-3/TRBV12-4
CDR3: CASSFSIRYSSVSGYTF; DNA: TGTGCCAGCAGCTTTTCGATCAGATACAGTTCAGTATCTGGCTACACCTTC; J: TRBJ1-2; size: -; D: -; V: TRBV7-2
CDR3: CASSGPLGHEQFF; DNA: TGTGCCAGCAGCGGTCCGCTTGGCCATGAGCAGTTCTTC; J: TRBJ2-1; size: -; D: -; V: TRBV21-1
CDR3: CASSGEGDYSGNTIYF; DNA: TGTGCCAGCAGCGGGGAGGGGGACTACTCTGGAAACACCATATATTTT; J: TRBJ1-3; size: -; D: -; V: TRBV9
CDR3: CASSPGTGVEGSPLHF; DNA: TGCGCCAGCAGCCCCGGGACAGGGGTCGAGGGTTCACCCCTCCACTTT; J: TRBJ1-6; size: -; D: TRBD1; V: TRBV5-1
CDR3: CASSQRGPTYQETQYF; DNA: TGCGCCAGCAGCCAGCGGGGGCCGACGTACCAAGAGACCCAGTACTTC; J: TRBJ2-5; size: -; D: -; V: TRBV4-1